The source of this T cell receptor beta chain is a study of blood T cell repertoires in COVID-19. Germline loops: CDR1 SGHTA, CDR2 FQGNSA. The CDR3 loop spans 14 amino acids. V lost 5 bases and J lost 7, with 18 bases in between. Method: immunoSEQ multiplex PCR; TCRdb's copy keeps in-frame clones and lacks some. Of about 200,000 clones listed, roughly 80% were seen once; the top ten hold less than 11%. This clone was observed a handful of times. The chain recombines TRBV7-2 with TRBJ2-7, with D uncertain. This receptor was taken from a woman of 80 years or more with acute or convalescent COVID-19. Sequencing used peripheral blood. The CDR3 spells CASSHSLGAWEQYF. Here the CDR3 DNA reads TGTGCCAGCAGCCATTCTCTAGGAGCTTGGGAGCAGTACTTC.